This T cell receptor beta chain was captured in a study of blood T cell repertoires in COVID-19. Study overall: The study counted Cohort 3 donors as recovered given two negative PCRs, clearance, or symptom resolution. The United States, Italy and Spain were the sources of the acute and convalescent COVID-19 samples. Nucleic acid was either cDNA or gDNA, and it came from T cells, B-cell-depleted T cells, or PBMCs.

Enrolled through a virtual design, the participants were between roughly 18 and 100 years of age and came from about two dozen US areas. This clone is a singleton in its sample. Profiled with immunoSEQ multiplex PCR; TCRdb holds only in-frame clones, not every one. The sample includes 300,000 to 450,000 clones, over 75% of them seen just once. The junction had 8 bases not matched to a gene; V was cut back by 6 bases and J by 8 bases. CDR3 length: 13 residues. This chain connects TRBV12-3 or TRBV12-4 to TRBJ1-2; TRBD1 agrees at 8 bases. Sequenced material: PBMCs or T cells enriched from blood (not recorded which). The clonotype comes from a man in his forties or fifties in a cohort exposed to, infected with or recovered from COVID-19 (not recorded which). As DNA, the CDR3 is TGTGCCAGCAGCAACGACAGGGGCGGAGGCTACACCTTC. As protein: CASSNDRGGGYTF.